The 32 T cell receptor beta chains below come from one sample, sequenced in a study of shared clonotypes between healthy human individuals. The assay was immunoSEQ multiplex PCR, and TCRdb's table has in-frame clones only and misses some. The sample has fewer than 2.5 million clones, approximately 94% seen once. The sequencing input was naive CD4+ T cells from PBMCs. Subset here: CD45RA+ positively selected. The receptors derive from a man aged 18 to 29 in good health. Some clones in this sample may be carry-over from other donors' samples.

V gene TRBV11-3 combines with J gene TRBJ2-3; TRBD2 agrees at 10 bases. Looked up from germline, CDR1 is SGHNT and CDR2 is YENEEA. The junction had 8 bases not matched to a gene; V was cut back by 3 bases and J by 5 bases. The CDR3 runs to 16 residues. CDR3 protein: CASSFGLAEDLDTQYF. In nucleotides, the CDR3 is TGTGCCAGCAGCTTCGGACTAGCGGAAGATCTAGATACGCAGTATTTT.

This clone was recorded only once. V and J are TRBV7-2 and TRBJ2-5; 8 bases line up with TRBD2. The CDR3 loop spans 15 amino acids. With 2 bases clipped from V and 4 bases from J, the junction kept 6 bases outside the gene matches. Germline V gene lookup returns CDR1 SGHTA and CDR2 FQGNSA. The CDR3, as DNA: TGTGCCAGCAGCTTAACTAGCGGAGGGGTAGAGACCCAGTACTTC. Protein: CASSLTSGGVETQYF.

The V gene is TRBV4-1, the J gene TRBJ1-2, with no clear D. The V end was cut by 1 base, the J end by 2 bases, with 5 bases between. CDR1 MGHRA and CDR2 YSYEKL come from the germline V gene. This CDR3 is 13 amino acids long. The CDR3 DNA reads as TGCGCCAGCAGCCAAGTAGCGAACTATGGCTACACCTTC. This translates into CASSQVANYGYTF.

This clone was seen once. The chain couples TRBV28 to TRBJ2-3, with 10 bases matching TRBD2. V lost 8 bases and J lost 3; bases outside the gene matches: 5. Germline V gene data show CDR1 as MDHEN and CDR2 as SYDVKM. The CDR3 spans 14 residues. The CDR3 region is CASLSGRGTDTQYF. In nucleotides, the CDR3 is TGTGCCAGCCTGAGCGGGAGGGGAACAGATACGCAGTATTTT. The full variable domain, with the rest looked up from reference TRBV28 and TRBJ2-3, is DVKVTQSSRYLVKRTGEKVFLECVQDMDHENMFWYRQDPGLGLRLIYFSYDVKMKEKGDIPEGYSVSREKKERFSLILESASTNQTSMYLCASLSGRGTDTQYFGPGTRLTVL.

The rearrangement joins TRBV6-1 to TRBJ2-1, with 13 bases lining up with TRBD2. Germline values: CDR1 MNHNS, CDR2 SASEGT. The CDR3 is 15 residues long. V trimming: 4 bases; J trimming: 4 bases; junction bases outside the gene matches: 1. CDR3: CASSGGLAGYNEQFF. CDR3 in DNA: TGTGCCAGCAGTGGGGGACTAGCGGGGTACAATGAGCAGTTCTTC.

This clone was recorded a few times. The rearrangement joins TRBV6-5 to TRBJ1-1; tentative D call: TRBD1 (6 bases). V was clipped by 10 bases and J by 1 base, with 10 bases between them. The CDR3 sequence is 12 residues long. Germline CDR1 MNHEY, CDR2 SVGAGI. The CDR3 here is CATEQGNTEAFF. The CDR3 DNA is TGTGCCACCGAACAGGGGAACACTGAAGCTTTCTTT.

The rearrangement links TRBV28 to TRBJ1-6; TRBD1 matches at 10 bases. Germline V gene sequence: CDR1 MDHEN, CDR2 SYDVKM. The CDR3 sequence is 15 residues long. V trimming: 5 bases; J trimming: 10 bases; junction bases outside the gene matches: 8. CDR3 nucleotide sequence: TGTGCCAGCAGTCCCCAGGACAGGGGGAGATCACCCCTCCACTTT. As protein: CASSPQDRGRSPLHF.

In DNA, the CDR3 is TGTGCCAGCAGCCCCGGGCGGTCCCTGGACCAAGAGACCCAGTACTTC. Protein: CASSPGRSLDQETQYF. The V and J genes are TRBV11-3 and TRBJ2-5; no clear D gene. Germline CDR1 reads SGHNT; CDR2 reads YENEEA. The V and J ends lost 5 bases and 0 bases respectively, with 16 bases between them. The CDR3 length is 16 residues.

With respect to this clone: At the DNA level, this CDR3 is encoded by other sequences in the same sample as well. The chain links TRBV28 to TRBJ1-4, with D tentatively TRBD1 (6 bases). The CDR3 contains 15 residues. Trimming stripped 6 bases from V and 0 bases from J, with 11 bases between. Per germline, CDR1 MDHEN and CDR2 SYDVKM. Written as DNA, the CDR3 is TGTGCCAGCAGCAAACAGGGTGCAACTAATGAAAAACTGTTTTTT. Translated: CASSKQGATNEKLFF.

The CDR3 sequence: CASSLRTSGGLPYEQYF. CDR3 nucleotides: TGTGCCAGCAGCTTAAGGACTAGCGGGGGTCTTCCCTACGAGCAGTACTTC. V and J are TRBV7-3 and TRBJ2-7, with 13 nucleotides matching TRBD2. Germline CDR1 reads SGHTA; CDR2 reads FQGTGA. The ends lost 1 base at V and 2 bases at J; junction bases unmatched: 5. CDR3 length equals 17 residues.

The J gene is TRBJ2-5, the V gene TRBV7-9, with D maybe TRBD1 (5 bases). The CDR3 runs to 15 residues. Germline lookup yields CDR1 SEHNR and CDR2 FQNEAQ (reference sequence). Deletions cut 5 bases from V and 5 bases from J, with 18 bases between. The DNA of the CDR3 is TGTGCCAGCAGCGGCCTGGGGCCTCTCCAGGAGACCCAGTACTTC. Its protein product is CASSGLGPLQETQYF.

The CDR3 is CASSPRGAGRSYEQYF. DNA for the CDR3: TGTGCCAGCAGTCCCCGGGGGGCTGGACGCTCCTACGAGCAGTACTTC. The chain has TRBV27 and TRBJ2-7; a weak D match, TRBD2 (7 bases). Per germline, CDR1 MNHEY and CDR2 SMNVEV (reference sequence). This CDR3 spans 16 amino acids. Trimming pared 5 bases from V and 0 bases from J, leaving 17 bases between.

This chain links TRBV6-6 with TRBJ2-7, with 8 bases aligning to TRBD2. The J segment lost 3 bases and the V segment lost 4 bases, leaving 8 bases of the junction unmatched. Per the germline V gene, CDR1 is MNHNY and CDR2 is SVGAGI (reference sequence). The CDR3 runs 15 residues. The CDR3 region is CASSWRAGGDYEQYF. In DNA, the CDR3 is TGTGCCAGCAGTTGGAGGGCGGGAGGAGACTACGAGCAGTACTTC.

The CDR3 DNA sequence: TGTGCCAGTAAAGACCCACCGGGACAGAACACCGGGGAGCTGTTTTTT. This gives the protein CASKDPPGQNTGELFF. The rearrangement joins TRBV19 to TRBJ2-2; D might be TRBD1 (6 bases). Germline V gene lookup returns CDR1 LNHDA and CDR2 SQIVND (reference sequence). The CDR3 loop spans 16 amino acids. V was trimmed by 7 bases and J by 1 base, leaving 16 bases between them.

Turning to this clone: Other DNA sequences in the sample encode the same CDR3. The CDR3 DNA is TGTGCCAGCAGTTTGTACTCTGGGGCCAACGTCCTGACTTTC. Translated: CASSLYSGANVLTF. The genes are TRBV27 and TRBJ2-6; D gene ambiguous. The CDR3 runs to 14 residues. CDR1 MNHEY and CDR2 SMNVEV come from the germline V gene (reference sequence). V was cut by 3 bases and J by 0 bases, with 3 bases left in between.

This sequence joins TRBV9 and TRBJ1-3; D may be TRBD1 (6 bases). The CDR3 consists of 14 residues. The V gene's germline CDR1 is SGDLS and CDR2 YYNGEE. V was trimmed by 0 bases and J by 4 bases, leaving 8 bases between them. The CDR3 loop is CASSVVGGGNTIYF. Written as DNA, the CDR3 is TGTGCCAGCAGCGTAGTCGGGGGCGGAAACACCATATATTTT. Complete variable domain (other parts from reference TRBV9 and TRBJ1-3): DSGVTQTPKHLITATGQRVTLRCSPRSGDLSVYWYQQSLDQGLQFLIQYYNGEERAKGNILERFSAQQFPDLHSELNLSSLELGDSALYFCASSVVGGGNTIYFGEGSWLTVV.

This chain uses TRBV7-9 with TRBJ2-7; D unclear. This CDR3 has 14 amino acids. With 2 bases removed from V and 2 bases from J, the gap between germline ends came to 10 bases. Germline V gene lookup returns CDR1 SEHNR and CDR2 FQNEAQ (reference sequence). The CDR3 spells CASSLLGTAYEQYF. CDR3 bases: TGTGCCAGCAGCTTATTGGGCACCGCCTACGAGCAGTACTTC.

V is TRBV28 and J is TRBJ2-2; a weak D match, TRBD1 (6 bases). The germline V and J ends were trimmed by 9 bases and 0 bases, with 11 bases remaining between them. This CDR3 contains 14 residues. Germline V gene data show CDR1 as MDHEN and CDR2 as SYDVKM. CDR3 region: CASEGQTNTGELFF. The CDR3 DNA reads as TGTGCCAGTGAAGGACAGACGAACACCGGGGAGCTGTTTTTT.

CDR3 sequence: CASSGQYTEAFF. CDR3 sequence (DNA): TGCGCCAGCAGTGGACAGTACACTGAAGCTTTCTTT. V gene TRBV10-1 combines with J gene TRBJ1-1, with a tentative D call TRBD1 (5 bases). The CDR3 runs 12 residues. V was cut by 4 bases and J by 3 bases, with 6 bases left in between. The germline V gene has CDR1 WNHNN and CDR2 SYGVQD (reference sequence).

CDR3 nucleotides: TGTGCCAGCAGGAACAATGAGCAGTTCTTC. Its translation is CASRNNEQFF. This chain uses TRBV6-1 with TRBJ2-1; D is undetermined. This CDR3 has 10 residues. V was pared by 6 bases and J by 5 bases, with 2 bases between. Germline CDR1 and CDR2: MNHNS and SASEGT.

This CDR3 reads CASSSFGSYEQYF. DNA of the CDR3: TGCGCCAGCAGCTCCTTCGGGAGCTACGAGCAGTACTTC. This chain connects TRBV5-1 to TRBJ2-7; D is possibly TRBD2 (6 bases). The V end lost 3 bases, the J end lost 3 bases, and 10 bases lay between the germline ends. Looked up from germline, CDR1 is SGHRS and CDR2 is YFSETQ. The CDR3 is 13 amino acids.

The chain uses TRBV5-1 and TRBJ1-2; D unresolved. V gave up 4 bases and J gave up 1 base, with 8 bases separating them. Per the germline V gene, CDR1 is SGHRS and CDR2 is YFSETQ. The CDR3 is 13 residues long. CDR3 amino acids: CASSNGVNYGYTF. The CDR3 nucleotides read TGCGCCAGCAGCAACGGGGTTAACTATGGCTACACCTTC.

The J gene is TRBJ1-1, the V gene TRBV11-2; possible D gene TRBD1, 5 bases. Trimming left V 5 bases short and J 0 bases short, with 13 bases between. Looked up from germline, CDR1 is SGHAT and CDR2 is FQNNGV. This CDR3 is built from 15 residues. The CDR3 nucleotides are TGTGCCAGCAGCACCCGGCGAGGGGTGAACACTGAAGCTTTCTTT. It encodes CASSTRRGVNTEAFF.

The chain recombines TRBV14 with TRBJ1-1; no reliable D call. From germline, CDR1 is SGHDN and CDR2 FVKESK. The CDR3 has 14 amino acids. V was cut by 5 bases and J by 3 bases, with 13 bases left in between. CDR3 region: CASSGPLRDTEAFF. CDR3 DNA sequence: TGTGCCAGCAGCGGACCCCTCCGGGACACTGAAGCTTTCTTT. Supplemented by reference TRBV14 and TRBJ1-1, the full variable domain reads EAGVTQFPSHSVIEKGQTVTLRCDPISGHDNLYWYRRVMGKEIKFLLHFVKESKQDESGMPNNRFLAERTGGTYSTLKVQPAELEDSGVYFCASSGPLRDTEAFFGQGTRLTVV.

V gene TRBV7-2 combines with J gene TRBJ1-6; tentative D call: TRBD1 (6 bases). From germline, CDR1 is SGHTA and CDR2 FQGNSA. Deletions cut 4 bases from V and 3 bases from J, with 13 bases between. The CDR3 extends over 16 amino acids. The CDR3 here is CASSSATGRYNSPLHF. As DNA, the CDR3 is TGTGCCAGCAGCTCAGCGACAGGACGCTATAATTCACCCCTCCACTTT.

The rearrangement joins TRBV28 to TRBJ1-6; D unresolved. V lost 10 bases, J lost 10 bases, and 14 bases lay in between. Germline V gene data show CDR1 as MDHEN and CDR2 as SYDVKM. The CDR3 totals 12 residues. CDR3 loop: CATGKIGSPLHF. In nucleotides, the CDR3 is TGTGCCACTGGGAAAATCGGGTCACCCCTCCACTTT.

The chain has TRBV19 and TRBJ1-5; D uncertain. This CDR3 has 15 amino acids. The germline V gene encodes CDR1 LNHDA and CDR2 SQIVND (reference sequence). V dropped 5 bases and J dropped 9 bases, with 20 bases sitting between them. CDR3 DNA: TGTGCCAGTAGTGTGACATGGACTGCCCCATGGCCCCAGCATTTT. Translation: CASSVTWTAPWPQHF.

The gene calls are TRBV6-4 and TRBJ2-3; no firm D call. The CDR3 runs 15 residues. CDR1 and CDR2 (germline): MRHNA, SNTAGT. V dropped 2 bases and J dropped 0 bases, with 9 bases sitting between them. In DNA, the CDR3 is TGTGCCAGCAGTGACCCCGGGTCGAGCACAGATACGCAGTATTTT. Translated, it gives CASSDPGSSTDTQYF.

CDR3 in amino acids: CATSREAGGAKNIQYF. As DNA, the CDR3 is TGTGCCACCAGCAGAGAGGCAGGGGGAGCCAAAAACATTCAGTACTTC. The chain has TRBV15 and TRBJ2-4, with 7 nucleotides matching TRBD1. This CDR3 has 16 amino acids. The ends lost 0 bases at V and 0 bases at J; junction bases unmatched: 2. Per the germline V gene, CDR1 is LNHNV and CDR2 is YYDKDF (reference sequence).

J is TRBJ2-2 and V is TRBV30, with TRBD2 matching 7 bases. Trimming cost V 2 bases and J 5 bases; bases outside gene matches: 11. Germline CDR1 is GTSNPN and CDR2 is SVGIG (reference sequence). The CDR3 is made up of 16 amino acids. In nucleotides, the CDR3 is TGTGCCTGGAGTTCCCGGACGGGAGGACGAACCGGGGAGCTGTTTTTT. Its translation is CAWSSRTGGRTGELFF.

The CDR3 reads CASSQDRQGHTEAFF. The CDR3 DNA is TGCGCCAGCAGCCAAGATCGACAGGGACACACTGAAGCTTTCTTT. This rearrangement joins TRBV4-1 to TRBJ1-1, with 7 bases aligning to TRBD1. Unmatched junction bases numbered 4, after V lost 0 bases and J lost 3 bases. CDR3 length: 15 amino acids. In germline, CDR1 is MGHRA, CDR2 YSYEKL.

This clone was counted a few times. The chain has TRBV23-1 and TRBJ2-7, with 7 bases lining up with TRBD1. TRBV23-1 is placed among ORFs of uncertain function. Germline trimming cut 7 bases from V and 2 bases from J; bases unmatched to any gene: 14. The CDR3 sequence is 16 residues long. The CDR3 DNA follows: TGCGCCAGCAAAACATTAAAGACAGGGAATCCCTACGAGCAGTACTTC. This gives the protein CASKTLKTGNPYEQYF.